This TCR beta chain is drawn from a study of shared clonotypes between healthy human individuals. Notes on the study in general: Among donors, sharing of clonotypes was expected to be affected by sequencing depth.

Only one count was recorded for this clone. Its antigen remains unidentified. Sequencing was performed with immunoSEQ multiplex PCR; in TCRdb, only in-frame clones are kept and a portion is missing. The sample lists about 490,000 clones; over 70% were seen once. The CDR3 loop spans 17 amino acids. Trimming removed 2 bases from V and 0 bases from J; junction bases left unmatched: 7. Per germline, CDR1 SGHTA and CDR2 FQGNSA. Each unsorted sample relied on roughly 84 million PBMCs as its source of genomic DNA. The sequencing input was PBMCs. The sequence came from a woman aged 40 to 55 in good health. Some clones in this sample may be carry-over from other donors' samples. This chain connects TRBV7-2 to TRBJ1-3; 7 bases map to TRBD1. The CDR3 region is CASSLRDRARSGNTIYF. DNA for the CDR3: TGTGCCAGCAGCTTAAGAGACAGGGCACGCTCTGGAAACACCATATATTTT.